This T cell receptor beta chain was found in a study of cytomegalovirus exposure and HLA in healthy donors (dated by TCRdb to between 2016 and 2019). General notes on the study: An earlier analysis of approximately 640 of the donors reported 250 to 300 Gb of sequence data and some 120 million unique TCR beta sequences from some 180 million T cells. Roughly five DR-DQ haplotypes were handled as single units for association and clustering because linkage in the cohort was strong. A later analysis re-analyzed previously published TCR beta repertoires from about 730 donors and added high-resolution HLA genotyping to study TCR occurrence patterns. Donor age, sex, ethnicity and CMV serostatus were collected together with the repertoire data. Along with the approximately 700-subject first cohort, a separate validation cohort of about 110 different subjects was used. The study aimed to test whether cataloging public T cell receptors could reveal signatures of past pathogen exposure. Among the roughly 400 genotyped donors, approximately 81% belonged to the genetic ancestry cluster associated with self-reported Caucasian donors. A later genetic analysis used genome-wide SNP genotypes for about 55% of the 666 donors, treating that subset as a discovery cohort. Rather than using new phenotypic data, the later analysis identified candidate immune exposures from TCR beta sequences and from how often those sequences occurred across donors. Among 300 to 500 genotyped donors of the cohort, an average of around 220,000 unique TCR beta nucleotide sequences was sequenced per donor, of which 15% to 20% were non-productive. The number of donors typed differed by locus, with roughly 620-640 for A, B, C, DRB1 and DQB1, about 500 for DQA1, nearly 610 for DPA1, and approximately 470 for DPB1. HLA typing included class I and class II loci at four-digit resolution. An early release that covered roughly 600 HLA-typed donors contained around 300 gigabases of sequencing data and around 80 million unique TCR sequences. All discovery cohort repertoires had been generated using a single sequencing platform. The study combined high-throughput TCR immunosequencing, statistical association of individual TCRs with disease status, and machine learning to predict cytomegalovirus infection status. The study profiled the T cell repertoires of under 850 subjects by immunosequencing and related them to cytomegalovirus serostatus. In an earlier analysis of roughly 540 of the donors, high-throughput TCR beta sequencing was used to judge whether each TCR beta V gene segment behaved as functional or pseudogenic. Beyond this particular receptor, the publication reports: Sequencing depth was assumed to be roughly uniform across donors in the presence/absence analyses, though that assumption may not hold. Assigning TCR associations to individual alleles was difficult when HLA alleles, especially DR and DQ, strongly co-occurred. In a later analysis, the rate of TCR association differed among HLA loci, with DRB1 alleles having the most associated TCRs and HLA-C alleles having the fewest. Most CMV-associated TCR beta chains appeared to be HLA-restricted in a later analysis, and the HLA associations seemed to be driven largely by CMV exposure. In this cohort, only TCR beta chains were sequenced, and detectable features were limited by the absence of alpha or paired-chain data. A further reported finding was that TCR beta sequences accurately predicted the HLA-A and HLA-B alleles for most subjects in the first cohort. In a later genetic analysis, a missense DCLRE1C variant was associated with V-gene and J-gene trimming of TCR beta chains, and the association was replicated in an independent cohort. Specific HLA alleles were associated with over 15,000 TCR beta sequences at a false discovery rate of 0.05 in a later analysis. In a later analysis, HLA-associated TCR beta chains showed more clonal expansion and lower generation probabilities than non-associated chains that were equally common. A cluster of highly shared sequence variants was judged likely to represent a technical artifact of the sequencing pipeline. Correlated functional status among segregating V segments might be attributable to linkage disequilibrium, but an unknown experimental factor could not be ruled out. According to the authors, the approach could potentially be generalized to other disease states and immunological phenotypes. Several of the top co-occurrence clusters appeared to be linked to parvovirus B19, influenza, CMV and Epstein-Barr virus, according to a later analysis. Immune exposure information for the cohort was limited to CMV serostatus. In the study, approximately 160 TCR beta chains were listed as associated with cytomegalovirus. Broadly in line with IMGT annotations, most TCR beta V segments showed up in productive rearrangements about 87% or about 30% of the time in an earlier analysis of a few hundred of the donors. Because HLA typing was unavailable for some donors at each locus, only the typed subset was used in association tests. Compared with the approximately 710-donor mean, donors in an Asian-associated ancestry cluster had fewer N-insertions in productive TCRs, according to a later genetic analysis. The earlier analysis of 587 of the donors excluded seventeen rarely observed V segments, including chromosome 9 orphons, because counts were too low. In both the original and validation cohorts, the classifier was reported to diagnose cytomegalovirus status with high specificity and sensitivity. In vitro tests confirmed that a few of the cytomegalovirus-associated TCR beta chains recognize cytomegalovirus antigens. Across donors, most TCR sequences were observed very rarely, whereas some public TCRs were present in many individuals.

Library method: the immunoSEQ multiplex PCR assay. The multiplex PCR relied on a mix of 60 forward primers for TCR Vbeta segments and 13 reverse primers for TCR Jbeta segments. The CDR3 region of rearranged TCR beta genes was amplified from genomic DNA with a multiplex PCR assay. The Illumina HiSeq System was used to sequence the amplified TCR beta libraries as 87-base-pair reads. Per the source publication's procedure: In a later analysis, roughly 80 million unique TCR beta chains were counted across the 500 to 850 repertoires, and approximately 11 million of these chains were shared by at least two donors. Raw reads were error-corrected and collapsed into unique sequences with a nearest-neighbor algorithm that merged closely related sequences to remove PCR and sequencing errors. To assign V, D and J gene segments, CDR3 sequences were aligned to IMGT reference sequences. Each retained sequence needed at least a six-nucleotide match to both a V gene segment and a J gene segment. Rearrangements were called productive when the CDR3 lacked stop codons and stayed in frame with V and J; all others were non-productive. CDR3 was defined according to IMGT convention as the region running from the second conserved V-encoded cysteine to the conserved J-encoded phenylalanine. The earlier analysis of fewer than 750 of the donors excluded sequences that lacked an unambiguous match to a single V gene segment. An earlier analysis of about 600 of the donors called V segments functional above 56.7% productive rearrangements and segregating when the between-donor standard deviation exceeded 5%. A statistical classification framework was developed to diagnose cytomegalovirus status using the catalog of TCR beta chain sequences. In a later analysis, V and J genes were assigned by comparing TCR nucleotide sequences against IMGT/GENE-DB human TR gene sequences. A later analysis assigned CDR3 sequences and most-parsimonious VDJ recombination scenarios with the TCRdist pipeline. In a later analysis, each TCR beta chain was defined by its CDR3 amino acid sequence together with its V-gene family, and reads without a unique V-gene family were excluded. A later analysis removed several hundred highly shared, low-generation-probability nucleotide sequences to deal with suspected cross-contamination and a sequencing artifact. In a later analysis, a clonal expansion index was calculated for each public chain from normalized within-repertoire ranks of inferred template counts. A later analysis computed generation probabilities with a VDJ recombination model fitted to out-of-frame rearrangements, and checked the results against IGoR. Hypergeometric tests were used in a later analysis to score TCR-TCR, TCR-HLA and TCR-CMV co-occurrence, with a repertoire-size bias correction applied to the TCR pairs. False discovery rates were estimated in a later analysis by permuting HLA or CMV assignments 20 times. In a later analysis, co-occurring TCRs were grouped with DBSCAN, and TCRdist sequence similarity was added when clustering was performed within HLA-allele-positive subsets. Co-occurrence clustering excluded repertoires with fewer than 30,000 or more than 120,000 public chains, plus five with anomalous nucleotide sharing. Held by TCRdb, this immuneACCESS table contains in-frame sequences only and omits some clones. Under half of the omission traces to an unresolved V gene where checked; the cause of the rest is unknown. V and J calls and clone size follow that table, whereas D and trimming were derived from the DNA. The sample table lists approximately 180,000 clones, around four fifths of them with a count of one. Of the sample, approximately 1.1% falls within the top ten clones.

Details on this clone: Its antigen has not been determined. One base away there is no much larger clone; base qualities are not given.

The cohort consisted of fewer than 700 healthy bone marrow donors. At the time of sampling, all cohort members were nominally healthy, though unrecorded immune exposures were likely present. The donor tested CMV seronegative and was one of the 352 seronegative cohort members. A peripheral blood sample was provided by each donor, and peripheral blood mononuclear cells were used for TCR beta sequencing. Genomic DNA was extracted from the blood cell samples with the Qiagen DNeasy Blood Extraction Kit. Sequencing used PBMCs. This receptor was obtained from a woman in her thirties or forties in good health and CMV-seronegative.

The bases read TGTGCCACCCGTCCAGGACAGGGAAGAGAAAAACTGTTTTTT. The translation is CATRPGQGREKLFF. Recombination connected TRBV19 to TRBJ1-4; 8 nucleotides in the junction match TRBD1. The CDR3 numbers 14 residues from cysteine through phenylalanine. Just CDR3 DNA is preserved here, 42 bases in frame from base 1. Trimming accounts for 10 bases at V and 8 bases at J, while the number of junction bases matched to no gene is 12. The germline V gene (reference sequence) gives CDR1 as LNHDA and CDR2 as SQIVND.